The rows below give T cell receptor beta chains drawn from one sample of a study of blood T cell repertoires in COVID-19. The protocol was immunoSEQ multiplex PCR, while the TCRdb copy is restricted to in-frame clones and leaves out a portion. The sample lists 150,000 to 200,000 clones, more than 70% occurring once. Material for sequencing was peripheral blood. These receptors came from a human donor in a cohort sampled during active COVID-19. Both conserved end residues are part of each CDR3.

V	J	CDR3
TRBV5-1	TRBJ2-1	CASGPGPGGNEQFF
TRBV11-2	TRBJ2-4	CASSLRPGLAKNIQYF
TRBV19	TRBJ2-7	CASSIGGGGRPYEQYF
TRBV5-4	TRBJ1-3	CASSLDSQGNTIYF
TRBV28	TRBJ2-3	CASGLAGEGSTDTQYF
TRBV9	TRBJ1-2	CASSVTASTGYTF
TRBV6-6	TRBJ2-7	CASSYGGAHEQYF
TRBV9	TRBJ2-7	CASSVTRKRLSYEQYF
TRBV5-1	TRBJ2-5	CASSLGGEETQYF
TRBV5-8	TRBJ2-7	CASSVRQGSYEQYF
TRBV27	TRBJ2-7	CASSLQGYRWNEQYF
TRBV5-6	TRBJ1-2	CASSLGQGAYGYTF
TRBV9	TRBJ2-2	CASSVGQGNTGELFF
TRBV4-3	TRBJ2-3	CASSQDAGRAGFADTQYF